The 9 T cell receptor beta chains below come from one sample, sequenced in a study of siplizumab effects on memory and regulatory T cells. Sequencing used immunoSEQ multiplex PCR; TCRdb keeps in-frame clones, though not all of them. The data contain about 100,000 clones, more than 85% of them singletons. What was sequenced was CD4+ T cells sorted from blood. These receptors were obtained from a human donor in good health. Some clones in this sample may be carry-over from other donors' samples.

CDR3: CAWRTDRGRGGYTF. The CDR3 nucleotides are TGTGCCTGGAGGACGGACAGGGGCCGAGGAGGCTACACCTTC. V is TRBV30 and J is TRBJ1-2, with 9 bases aligning to TRBD1. With 3 bases clipped from V and 8 bases from J, the junction kept 10 bases outside the gene matches. Germline V gene data show CDR1 as GTSNPN and CDR2 as SVGIG (reference sequence). This CDR3 spans 14 amino acids.

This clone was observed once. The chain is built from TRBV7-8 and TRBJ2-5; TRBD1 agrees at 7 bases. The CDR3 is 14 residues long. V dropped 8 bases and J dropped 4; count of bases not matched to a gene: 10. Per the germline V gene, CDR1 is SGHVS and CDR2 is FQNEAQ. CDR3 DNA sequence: TGTGCCAGCGTGAAGGGGGCAACTACAGAGACCCAGTACTTC. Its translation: CASVKGATTETQYF.

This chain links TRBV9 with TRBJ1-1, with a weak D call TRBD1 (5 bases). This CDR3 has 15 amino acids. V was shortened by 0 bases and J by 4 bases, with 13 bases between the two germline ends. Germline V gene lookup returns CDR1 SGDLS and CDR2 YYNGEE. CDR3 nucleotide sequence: TGTGCCAGCAGCGTAGAGTCTACAGGAGGCACTGAAGCTTTCTTT. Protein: CASSVESTGGTEAFF.

CDR3 DNA sequence: TGTGCCAGCGCGAGCGGGGAGACCCAGTACTTC. Translated: CASASGETQYF. This chain connects TRBV2 to TRBJ2-5; possibly TRBD2 for D (6 bases). This CDR3 spans 11 amino acids. CDR1 SNHLY and CDR2 FYNNEI come from the germline V gene. V was shortened by 8 bases and J by 5 bases, with 9 bases between the two germline ends.

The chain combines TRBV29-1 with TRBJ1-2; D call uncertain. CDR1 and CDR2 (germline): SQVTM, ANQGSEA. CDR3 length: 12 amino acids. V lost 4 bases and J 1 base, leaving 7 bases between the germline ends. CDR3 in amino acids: CSVVSGNYGYTF. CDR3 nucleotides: TGCAGCGTTGTGTCGGGTAACTATGGCTACACCTTC.

In DNA form, the CDR3 reads TGTGCCAGCAGCTTAACTAGCGGTAGCACAGATACGCAGTATTTT. Translated, it gives CASSLTSGSTDTQYF. This chain connects TRBV7-3 to TRBJ2-3, with TRBD2 as a possible D gene (6 bases). The CDR3 is 15 residues long. Germline V gene lookup returns CDR1 SGHTA and CDR2 FQGTGA. V lost 0 bases and J 0 bases, leaving 7 bases between the germline ends. Complete variable domain (other parts from reference TRBV7-3 and TRBJ2-3): GAGVSQTPSNKVTEKGKYVELRCDPISGHTALYWYRQSLGQGPEFLIYFQGTGAADDSGLPNDRFFAVRPEGSVSTLKIQRTERGDSAVYLCASSLTSGSTDTQYFGPGTRLTVL.

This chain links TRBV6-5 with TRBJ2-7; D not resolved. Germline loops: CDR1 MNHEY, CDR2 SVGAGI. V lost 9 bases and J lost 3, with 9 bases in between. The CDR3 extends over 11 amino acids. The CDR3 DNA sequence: TGTGCCAGTACGACCCTCTACGAGCAGTACTTC. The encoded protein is CASTTLYEQYF.

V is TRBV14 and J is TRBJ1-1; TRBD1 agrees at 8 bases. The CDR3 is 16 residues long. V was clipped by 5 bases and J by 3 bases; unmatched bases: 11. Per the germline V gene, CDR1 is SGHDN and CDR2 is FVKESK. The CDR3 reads CASSESRGRRDTEAFF. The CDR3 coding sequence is TGTGCCAGCAGCGAAAGCAGGGGGCGGAGGGACACTGAAGCTTTCTTT. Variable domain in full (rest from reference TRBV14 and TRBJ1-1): EAGVTQFPSHSVIEKGQTVTLRCDPISGHDNLYWYRRVMGKEIKFLLHFVKESKQDESGMPNNRFLAERTGGTYSTLKVQPAELEDSGVYFCASSESRGRRDTEAFFGQGTRLTVV.

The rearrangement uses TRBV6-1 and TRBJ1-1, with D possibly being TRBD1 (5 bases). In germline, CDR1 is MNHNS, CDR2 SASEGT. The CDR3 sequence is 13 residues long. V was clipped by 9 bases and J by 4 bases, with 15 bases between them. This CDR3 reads CASGSPTATEAFF. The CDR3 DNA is TGTGCCAGTGGTAGCCCGACAGCCACTGAAGCTTTCTTT.